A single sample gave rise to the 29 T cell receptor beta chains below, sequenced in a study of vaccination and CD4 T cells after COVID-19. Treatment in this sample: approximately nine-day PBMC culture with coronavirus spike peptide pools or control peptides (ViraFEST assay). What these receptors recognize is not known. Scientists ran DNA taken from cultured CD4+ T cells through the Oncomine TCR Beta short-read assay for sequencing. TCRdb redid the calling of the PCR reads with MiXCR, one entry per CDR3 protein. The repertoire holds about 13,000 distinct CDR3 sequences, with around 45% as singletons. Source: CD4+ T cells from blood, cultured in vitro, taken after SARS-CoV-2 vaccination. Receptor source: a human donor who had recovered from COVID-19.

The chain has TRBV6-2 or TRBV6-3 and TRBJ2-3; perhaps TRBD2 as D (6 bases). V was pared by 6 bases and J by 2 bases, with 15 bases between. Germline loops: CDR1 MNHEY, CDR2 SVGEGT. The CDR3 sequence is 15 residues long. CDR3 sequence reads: CASRGPRGPTDTQYF. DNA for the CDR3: TGTGCCAGCAGGGGCCCGCGGGGACCCACAGATACGCAGTATTTT.

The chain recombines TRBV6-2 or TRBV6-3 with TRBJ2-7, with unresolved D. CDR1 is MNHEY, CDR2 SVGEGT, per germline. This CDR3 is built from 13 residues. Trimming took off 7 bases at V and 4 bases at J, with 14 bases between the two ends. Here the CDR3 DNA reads TGTGCCAGCAAGGCTCAGTCCCCTTACGAGCAGTACTTC. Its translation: CASKAQSPYEQYF.

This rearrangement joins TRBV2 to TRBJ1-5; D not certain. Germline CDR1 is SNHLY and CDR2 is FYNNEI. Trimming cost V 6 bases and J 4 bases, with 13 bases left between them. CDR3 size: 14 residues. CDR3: CASRLDGVNQPQHF. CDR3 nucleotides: TGTGCCAGCAGACTCGACGGCGTGAATCAGCCCCAGCATTTT.

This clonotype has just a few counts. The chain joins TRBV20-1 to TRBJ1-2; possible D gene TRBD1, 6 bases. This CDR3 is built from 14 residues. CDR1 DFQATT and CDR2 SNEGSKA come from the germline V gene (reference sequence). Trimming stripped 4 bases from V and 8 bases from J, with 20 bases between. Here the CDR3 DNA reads TGCAGTGCTATTAGCACGACAGGACCGGGGGGCTACACCTTC. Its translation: CSAISTTGPGGYTF.

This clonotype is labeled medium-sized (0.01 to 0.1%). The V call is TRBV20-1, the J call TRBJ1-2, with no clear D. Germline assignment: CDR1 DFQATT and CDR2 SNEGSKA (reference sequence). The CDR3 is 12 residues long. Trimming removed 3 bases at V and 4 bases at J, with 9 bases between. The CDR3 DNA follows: TGCAGTGCTAGTCGGGGAAGCTATGGCTACACCTTC. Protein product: CSASRGSYGYTF.

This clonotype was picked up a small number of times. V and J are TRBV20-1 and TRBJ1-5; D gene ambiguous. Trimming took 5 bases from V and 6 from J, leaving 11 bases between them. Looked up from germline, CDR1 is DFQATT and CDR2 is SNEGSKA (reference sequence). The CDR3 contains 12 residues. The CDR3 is CSAQRPAQPQHF. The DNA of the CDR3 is TGCAGTGCTCAAAGACCGGCTCAGCCCCAGCATTTT.

The CDR3 loop is CASRFGGQGLGYEQYF. CDR3 bases: TGTGCCAGCAGATTCGGCGGACAGGGACTAGGCTACGAGCAGTACTTC. The V and J genes are TRBV6-1 and TRBJ2-7, with D perhaps being TRBD1 or TRBD2 (8 bases each). V was shortened by 6 bases and J by 3 bases, with 21 bases between the two germline ends. Germline CDR1 MNHNS, CDR2 SASEGT. The CDR3 covers 16 residues.

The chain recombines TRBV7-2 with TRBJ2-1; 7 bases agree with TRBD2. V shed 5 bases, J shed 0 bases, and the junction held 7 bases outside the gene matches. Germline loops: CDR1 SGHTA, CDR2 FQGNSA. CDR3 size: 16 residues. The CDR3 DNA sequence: TGTGCCAGCAGCCGGACGGGCGGGAGCTCCTACAATGAGCAGTTCTTC. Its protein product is CASSRTGGSSYNEQFF. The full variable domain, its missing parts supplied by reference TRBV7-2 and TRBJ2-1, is GAGVSQSPSNKVTEKGKDVELRCDPISGHTALYWYRQSLGQGLEFLIYFQGNSAPDKSGLPSDRFSAERTGGSVSTLTIQRTQQEDSAVYLCASSRTGGSSYNEQFFGPGTRLTVL.

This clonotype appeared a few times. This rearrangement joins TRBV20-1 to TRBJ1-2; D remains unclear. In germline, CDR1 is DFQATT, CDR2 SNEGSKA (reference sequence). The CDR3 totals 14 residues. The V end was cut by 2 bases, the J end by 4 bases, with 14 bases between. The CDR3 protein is CSARLLGSFYGYTF. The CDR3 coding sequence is TGCAGTGCTAGACTACTGGGCAGCTTCTATGGCTACACCTTC.

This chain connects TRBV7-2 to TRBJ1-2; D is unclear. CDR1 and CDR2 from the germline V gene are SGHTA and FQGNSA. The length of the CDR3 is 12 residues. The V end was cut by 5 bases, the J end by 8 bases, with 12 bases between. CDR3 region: CASSVKVWGYTF. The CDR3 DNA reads TGTGCCAGCAGCGTCAAGGTTTGGGGCTACACCTTC.

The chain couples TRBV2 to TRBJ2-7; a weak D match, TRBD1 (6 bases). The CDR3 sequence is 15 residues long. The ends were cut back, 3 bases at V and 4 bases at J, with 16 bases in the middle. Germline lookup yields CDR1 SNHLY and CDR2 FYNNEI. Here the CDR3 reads CASSEDSTDLYEQYF. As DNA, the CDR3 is TGTGCCAGCAGTGAGGACAGCACAGACCTTTACGAGCAGTACTTC.

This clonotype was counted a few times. The CDR3 DNA follows: TGTGCCACCAGTGATTTGGGCAGTAGCACAGATACGCAGTATTTT. Translating it yields CATSDLGSSTDTQYF. V gene TRBV24-1 combines with J gene TRBJ2-3; no clear D gene. V was trimmed by 0 bases and J by 0 bases, leaving 6 bases between them. The CDR3 is 15 amino acids. CDR1 KGHDR and CDR2 SFDVKD come from the germline V gene.

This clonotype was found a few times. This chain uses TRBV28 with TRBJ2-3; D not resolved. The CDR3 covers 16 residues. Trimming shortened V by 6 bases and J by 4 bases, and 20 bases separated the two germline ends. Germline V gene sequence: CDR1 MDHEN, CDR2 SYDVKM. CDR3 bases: TGTGCCAGCAGCTCCCTCGGTTTGAGTGGCGCAGATACGCAGTATTTT. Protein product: CASSSLGLSGADTQYF.

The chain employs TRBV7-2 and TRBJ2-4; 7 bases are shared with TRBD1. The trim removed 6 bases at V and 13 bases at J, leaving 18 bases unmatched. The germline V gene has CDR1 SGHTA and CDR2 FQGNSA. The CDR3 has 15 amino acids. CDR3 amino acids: CASSRARQGTAVQYF. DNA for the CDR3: TGTGCCAGCAGTCGGGCCAGACAGGGTACCGCCGTACAGTACTTC.

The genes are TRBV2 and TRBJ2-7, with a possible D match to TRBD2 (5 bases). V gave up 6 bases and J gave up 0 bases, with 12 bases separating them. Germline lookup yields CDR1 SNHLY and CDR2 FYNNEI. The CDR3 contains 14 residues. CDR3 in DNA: TGTGCCAGCAGGGACTTAGTTTCCTCCTACGAGCAGTACTTC. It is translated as CASRDLVSSYEQYF. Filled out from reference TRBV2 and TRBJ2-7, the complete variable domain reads EPEVTQTPSHQVTQMGQEVILRCVPISNHLYFYWYRQILGQKVEFLVSFYNNEISEKSEIFDDQFSVERPDGSNFTLKIRSTKLEDSAMYFCASRDLVSSYEQYFGPGTRLTVT.

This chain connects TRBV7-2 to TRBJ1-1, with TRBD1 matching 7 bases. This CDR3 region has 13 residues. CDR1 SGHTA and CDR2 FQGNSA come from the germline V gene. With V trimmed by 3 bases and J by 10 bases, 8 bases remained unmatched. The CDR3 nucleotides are TGTGCCAGCAGCTTGACCTCCAGGGGGAGAGCTTTCTTT. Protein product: CASSLTSRGRAFF.

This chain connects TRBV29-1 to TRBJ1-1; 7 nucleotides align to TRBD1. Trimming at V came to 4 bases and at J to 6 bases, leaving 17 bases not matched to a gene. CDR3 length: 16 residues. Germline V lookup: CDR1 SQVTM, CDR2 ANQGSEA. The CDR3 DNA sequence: TGCAGCGTTGCTCATGGTAAGAGGGGGCTCGGGCCTGAAGCTTTCTTT. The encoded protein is CSVAHGKRGLGPEAFF.

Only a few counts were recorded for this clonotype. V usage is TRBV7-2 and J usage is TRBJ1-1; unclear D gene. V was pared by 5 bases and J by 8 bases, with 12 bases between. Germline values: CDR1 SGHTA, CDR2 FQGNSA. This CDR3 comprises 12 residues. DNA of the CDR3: TGTGCCAGCAGCCCTTTCCATGAGGAAGCTTTCTTT. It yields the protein CASSPFHEEAFF. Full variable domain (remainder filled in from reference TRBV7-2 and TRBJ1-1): GAGVSQSPSNKVTEKGKDVELRCDPISGHTALYWYRQSLGQGLEFLIYFQGNSAPDKSGLPSDRFSAERTGGSVSTLTIQRTQQEDSAVYLCASSPFHEEAFFGQGTRLTVV.

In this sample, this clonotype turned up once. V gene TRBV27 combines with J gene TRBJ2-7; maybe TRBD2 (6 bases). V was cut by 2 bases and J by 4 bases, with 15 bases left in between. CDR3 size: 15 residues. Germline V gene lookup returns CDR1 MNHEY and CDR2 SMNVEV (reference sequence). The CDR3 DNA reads TGTGCCAGCAGTTTAGTGGGGACTCCCTTATACGAGCAGTACTTC. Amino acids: CASSLVGTPLYEQYF.

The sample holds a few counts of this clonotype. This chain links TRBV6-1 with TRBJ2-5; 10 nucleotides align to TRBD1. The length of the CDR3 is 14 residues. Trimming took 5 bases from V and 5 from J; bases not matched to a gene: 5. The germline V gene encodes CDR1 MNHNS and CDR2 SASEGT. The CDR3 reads CASSQTGGGETQYF. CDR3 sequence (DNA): TGTGCCAGCAGTCAGACAGGGGGCGGGGAGACCCAGTACTTC.

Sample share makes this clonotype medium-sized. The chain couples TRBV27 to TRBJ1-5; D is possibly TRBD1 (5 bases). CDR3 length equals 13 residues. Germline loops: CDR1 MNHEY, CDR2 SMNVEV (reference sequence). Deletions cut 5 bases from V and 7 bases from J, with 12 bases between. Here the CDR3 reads CASSPGLRQPQHF. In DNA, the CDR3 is TGTGCCAGCAGTCCGGGGCTCCGACAGCCCCAGCATTTT.

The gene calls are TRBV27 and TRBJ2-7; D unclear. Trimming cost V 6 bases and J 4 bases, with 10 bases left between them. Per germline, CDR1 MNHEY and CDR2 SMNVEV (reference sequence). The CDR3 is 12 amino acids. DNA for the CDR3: TGTGCCAGCAGCTCTAATATGTACGAGCAGTACTTC. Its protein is CASSSNMYEQYF.

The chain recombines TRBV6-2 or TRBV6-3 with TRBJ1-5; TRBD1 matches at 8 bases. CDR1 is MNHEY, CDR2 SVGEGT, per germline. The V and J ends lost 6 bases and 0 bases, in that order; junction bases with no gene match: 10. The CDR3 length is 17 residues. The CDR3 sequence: CASRGLQGGYSNQPQHF. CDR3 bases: TGTGCCAGCAGGGGTTTACAGGGGGGTTATAGCAATCAGCCCCAGCATTTT.

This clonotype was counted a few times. CDR3 nucleotide sequence: TGTGCCAGCACCCTGGGACAGGGAAGTTCACCCCTCCACTTT. Amino acids: CASTLGQGSSPLHF. This rearrangement joins TRBV6-1 to TRBJ1-6; 9 bases fit TRBD1. Germline assignment: CDR1 MNHNS and CDR2 SASEGT. This CDR3 has 14 amino acids. Trimming cost V 7 bases and J 9 bases; bases outside gene matches: 7.

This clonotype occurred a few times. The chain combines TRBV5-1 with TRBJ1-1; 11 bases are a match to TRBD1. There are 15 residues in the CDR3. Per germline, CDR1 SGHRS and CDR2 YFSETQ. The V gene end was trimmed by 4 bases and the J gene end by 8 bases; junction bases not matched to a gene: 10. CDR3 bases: TGCGCCAGCAGCCCCCGGACAGGGGGCGTCGGGGAAGCTTTCTTT. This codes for CASSPRTGGVGEAFF. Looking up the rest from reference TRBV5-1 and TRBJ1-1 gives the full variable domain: KAGVTQTPRYLIKTRGQQVTLSCSPISGHRSVSWYQQTPGQGLQFLFEYFSETQRNKGNFPGRFSGRQFSNSRSEMNVSTLELGDSALYLCASSPRTGGVGEAFFGQGTRLTVV.

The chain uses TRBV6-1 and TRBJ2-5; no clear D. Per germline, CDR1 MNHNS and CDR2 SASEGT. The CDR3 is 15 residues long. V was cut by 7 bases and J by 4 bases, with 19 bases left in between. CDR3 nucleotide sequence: TGTGCCAGCACCTACCTTGCCTCATCGGCAGAGACCCAGTACTTC. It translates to CASTYLASSAETQYF.

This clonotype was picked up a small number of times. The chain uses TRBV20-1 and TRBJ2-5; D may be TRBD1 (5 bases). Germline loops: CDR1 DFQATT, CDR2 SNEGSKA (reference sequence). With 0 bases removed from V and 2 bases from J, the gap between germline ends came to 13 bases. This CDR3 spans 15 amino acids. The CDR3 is CSARDRREGQETQYF. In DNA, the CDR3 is TGCAGTGCTAGAGATCGCAGGGAAGGGCAAGAGACCCAGTACTTC.

The CDR3 here is CSARASRDIQYF. CDR3 coding DNA: TGCAGTGCTAGGGCTAGTAGGGACATTCAGTACTTC. The chain carries TRBV20-1 and TRBJ2-4; no clear D. Trimming took off 3 bases at V and 8 bases at J, with 11 bases between the two ends. CDR1 and CDR2 from the germline V gene are DFQATT and SNEGSKA (reference sequence). The CDR3 totals 12 residues.

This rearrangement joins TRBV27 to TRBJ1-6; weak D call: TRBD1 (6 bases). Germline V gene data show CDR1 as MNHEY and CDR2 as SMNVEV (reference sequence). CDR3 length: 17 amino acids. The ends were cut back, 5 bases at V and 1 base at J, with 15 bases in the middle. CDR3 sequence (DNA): TGTGCCAGCAGTCGCCTAGGGGGGATTTCCTATAATTCACCCCTCCACTTT. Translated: CASSRLGGISYNSPLHF.